The T cell receptor (beta chain) under discussion was sequenced for a study of blood T cells in healthy people across ages. Study-level findings and limits: TCR beta diversity was tightly associated with the proportion of naive T cells.

Regarding this clonotype: Its specificity is not known.

Each individual donor underwent a draw of roughly 10 milliliters of peripheral blood. Germline CDR1 SGHDT, CDR2 YYEEEE. Germline trimming cut 4 bases from V and 7 bases from J; bases unmatched to any gene: 6. The CDR3 consists of 15 residues. The use of a sample-barcoded 5' primer and a J-beta primer mix characterized a second PCR of roughly 7 to 12 cycles. Template switching added a 12-random-nucleotide identifier to every cDNA molecule. TCRdb redid the calling of the 5' RACE reads with MiXCR, one entry per CDR3 protein. The data show over a million distinct CDR3 sequences, roughly a quarter seen once. This same sample was also part of a study on T cells of mothers and their children. That work states: Addition of sample barcodes and 2-4 random nucleotides occurred through the M1S primer of the second PCR.

The clonotype originates from a girl aged 2-10 years in good health. This chain links TRBV5-6 with TRBJ2-1; TRBD2 agrees at 12 bases. Sample: blood. CDR3 in DNA: TGTGCCAGCAGCGTTCGGACTAGCGGGATTAATGAGCAGTTCTTC. It encodes CASSVRTSGINEQFF.